The 13 T cell receptor beta chains listed next were all sequenced from one sample in a study of blood T cell repertoires in COVID-19. The table came from immunoSEQ multiplex PCR; TCRdb's copy has only in-frame clones and leaves some out. The table lists approximately 90,000 clones, approximately 80% of them singletons, with roughly 32% in the top ten. Source material: peripheral blood. The receptors stem from a woman of 80 years or more with active or convalescent COVID-19.

The V call is TRBV19, the J call TRBJ2-3, with D perhaps TRBD2 (6 bases). The CDR3 is made up of 14 amino acids. Trimming pared 2 bases from V and 2 bases from J, leaving 8 bases between. In germline, CDR1 is LNHDA, CDR2 SQIVND (reference sequence). In DNA form, the CDR3 reads TGTGCCAGTAGTATAACTAGCCCCACAGATACGCAGTATTTT. This gives the protein CASSITSPTDTQYF.

V gene TRBV3-1 (or the pseudogene TRBV3-2) combines with J gene TRBJ2-7, with 8 bases matching TRBD2. CDR1 is LGHDT and CDR2 is YNNKEL in the germline V gene (reference sequence). The CDR3 has 14 residues. V lost 1 base, J lost 5 bases, and 4 bases stayed unmatched. This CDR3 is CASSQVGGVHEQYF. CDR3 bases: TGTGCCAGCAGCCAAGTCGGGGGGGTCCACGAGCAGTACTTC.

V gene TRBV6-1 combines with J gene TRBJ1-6; tentatively, D is TRBD1 (5 bases). V lost 4 bases, J lost 7 bases, and 17 bases lay in between. The CDR3 has 16 amino acids. In germline, CDR1 is MNHNS, CDR2 SASEGT. In nucleotides, the CDR3 is TGTGCCAGCAGTGGAATATTGCGGGGCGGGAATTCACCCCTCCACTTT. Protein sequence: CASSGILRGGNSPLHF.

V and J are TRBV6-2 or TRBV6-3 and TRBJ2-1; TRBD1 matches 7 bases. The CDR3 loop spans 16 amino acids. The germline CDR1 and CDR2 sequences are MNHEY and SVGEGT. With 5 bases clipped from V and 0 bases from J, the junction kept 7 bases outside the gene matches. The chain's CDR3 is CASSRTGTDSYNEQFF. In DNA form, the CDR3 reads TGTGCCAGCAGTAGGACTGGGACAGACTCCTACAATGAGCAGTTCTTC.

The chain links TRBV4-3 to TRBJ2-3; 9 bases align to TRBD2. The CDR3 consists of 15 residues. With 7 bases clipped from V and 3 bases from J, the junction kept 8 bases outside the gene matches. Per germline, CDR1 LGHNA and CDR2 YSLEER. The CDR3 sequence is CASTPGTSHTDTQYF. CDR3 nucleotide sequence: TGCGCCAGCACTCCCGGGACTAGCCATACAGATACGCAGTATTTT.

The J gene is TRBJ2-2, the V gene TRBV3-1 (or the pseudogene TRBV3-2); the D is unclear. This CDR3 region has 15 residues. V lost 1 base, J lost 2 bases, and 8 bases lay in between. CDR1 is LGHDT and CDR2 is YNNKEL in the germline V gene (reference sequence). The CDR3 DNA reads as TGTGCCAGCAGCCAAGTACTACCTAACACCGGGGAGCTGTTTTTT. Its translation is CASSQVLPNTGELFF.

CDR3 in DNA: TGTGCCAGCAGTTTAAGACGGACAAACACTGAAGCTTTCTTT. The encoded protein is CASSLRRTNTEAFF. This chain joins TRBV27 and TRBJ1-1; TRBD1 might be the D (5 bases). The ends were cut back, 2 bases at V and 2 bases at J, with 9 bases in the middle. The germline CDR1 and CDR2 sequences are MNHEY and SMNVEV (reference sequence). This CDR3 contains 14 residues.

The rearrangement joins TRBV28 to TRBJ2-7, with D possibly TRBD2 on 6 matching bases. The germline V gene encodes CDR1 MDHEN and CDR2 SYDVKM. There are 15 residues in the CDR3. Between the trimmed V and J ends, which lost 4 bases and 1 base, there was a span of 14 bases. The DNA of the CDR3 is TGTGCCAGCAGTTCGGGAGTTCACGTTTCCTACGAGCAGTACTTC. Translated: CASSSGVHVSYEQYF. Full variable domain (rest looked up from reference TRBV28 and TRBJ2-7): DVKVTQSSRYLVKRTGEKVFLECVQDMDHENMFWYRQDPGLGLRLIYFSYDVKMKEKGDIPEGYSVSREKKERFSLILESASTNQTSMYLCASSSGVHVSYEQYFGPGTRLTVT.

J is TRBJ2-7 and V is TRBV9, with TRBD2 matching 11 bases. The CDR3 loop spans 16 amino acids. Germline CDR1 and CDR2: SGDLS and YYNGEE. J was trimmed by 2 bases and V by 1 base; bases with no gene match: 5. As DNA, the CDR3 is TGTGCCAGCAGCGTAAGTCCGACTAGCGGGACCTACGAGCAGTACTTC. Translated: CASSVSPTSGTYEQYF.

In this sample, this clone turned up once. V is TRBV6-1 and J is TRBJ2-5; weak D call: TRBD2 (6 bases). The germline V gene has CDR1 MNHNS and CDR2 SASEGT. V shed 7 bases and J shed 4 bases, with 13 bases lying between them. CDR3 size: 13 residues. CDR3 coding DNA: TGTGCCAGCACCCGGAGGGCTACAGAGACCCAGTACTTC. This encodes CASTRRATETQYF.

The chain links TRBV4-1 to TRBJ1-1, with D tentatively TRBD1 (5 bases). CDR3 length equals 13 residues. Germline values: CDR1 MGHRA, CDR2 YSYEKL. Trimming shortened V by 4 bases and J by 3 bases, and 9 bases separated the two germline ends. In DNA form, the CDR3 reads TGCGCCAGCAGCCGGGGCAGTTACACTGAAGCTTTCTTT. Its protein product is CASSRGSYTEAFF.

The J gene is TRBJ1-3, the V gene TRBV7-9; D gene unclear. The CDR3 has 15 residues. CDR1 and CDR2 from the germline V gene are SEHNR and FQNEAQ (reference sequence). V was trimmed by 5 bases and J by 0 bases, leaving 11 bases between them. CDR3 sequence (DNA): TGTGCCAGCAGCCCCCAGGCCAACTCTGGAAACACCATATATTTT. It specifies CASSPQANSGNTIYF.

The chain couples TRBV7-9 to TRBJ1-1; D uncertain. CDR3 size: 15 residues. Deletions cut 5 bases from V and 4 bases from J, with 17 bases between. The V gene's germline CDR1 is SEHNR and CDR2 FQNEAQ (reference sequence). CDR3 coding DNA: TGTGCCAGCAGCCCCGCTAGGGCCGGGAGCACTGAAGCTTTCTTT. Translating it yields CASSPARAGSTEAFF.